The rows below give T cell receptor beta chains drawn from one sample of a study of metastatic and nonmetastatic thyroid tumors. TCRdb re-called clones from the PCR reads using MiXCR. The table has over 20,000 clones, about a sixth seen once. Sequenced sample: tumor tissue. These receptors were collected from a female donor with papillary thyroid cancer or a benign thyroid nodule (not recorded which). Some clones in this sample may be carry-over from other donors' samples. The CDR3 runs from the conserved cysteine through the conserved F or W. The D gene is left open where the match is weak. Some rows have no size entry. The others give once, few or many, or a class for an expanded clone.

j_call,d_call,v_call,clone_size,cdr3_nt,cdr3_aa
TRBJ1-3,TRBD1,TRBV10-3,many,TGTGCCATCAGCCACAGGGGAGGCTCTGGAAACACCATATATTTT,CAISHRGGSGNTIYF
TRBJ2-7,TRBD2,TRBV20-1,many,TGCAGTGCGAGAAATCCCACCCGGGGTAGCGGGAACCACGAGCAGTACTTC,CSARNPTRGSGNHEQYF
TRBJ2-1,TRBD2,TRBV7-2,NA,TGTGCCAGCAGCTTATGGGGGGGGAATGAGCAGTTCTTC,CASSLWGGNEQFF
TRBJ2-7,NA,TRBV10-3,NA,TGTGCCATGTGTGTTGTCAGTACCTACGAGCAGTACTTC,CAMCVVSTYEQYF
TRBJ1-1,NA,TRBV27,NA,TGTGCCAGCAGTCCCGGGACTGTGAACACTGAAGCTTTCTTT,CASSPGTVNTEAFF
TRBJ2-7,TRBD2,TRBV6-1,medium-sized,TGTGCCAGCAGTCCTAGAGGGACTAGCGGGGCCGAGCAGTACTTC,CASSPRGTSGAEQYF
TRBJ1-2,NA,TRBV9,NA,TGTGCCAGCATCGTTTGCAATTATGGCTACACCTTC,CASIVCNYGYTF
TRBJ1-1,NA,TRBV6-1,NA,TGTGCCAGCAGTGTACGGGGGTCGGTCACTAAAGCTTTCTTT,CASSVRGSVTKAFF
TRBJ2-3,TRBD1,TRBV20-1,once,TGCAGTGCTATTTTGGACAGGGGGGAAGATACGCAGTATTTT,CSAILDRGEDTQYF
TRBJ2-2,NA,TRBV6-2/TRBV6-3,NA,TGTGCCAGCAGTTACTCGTCGACCGCGGCTTTGTTGGCCACCGGGGAGCTGTTTTTT,CASSYSSTAALLATGELFF
TRBJ1-5,NA,TRBV4-1,NA,TGCGCCAGCATCCAGGGGCTGGGGGGGACGGCTTATCCCCAGCATTTT,CASIQGLGGTAYPQHF
TRBJ2-7,TRBD2,TRBV11-1,NA,TGTGCCAGCAGTCCCGGGACTACAGTGGGCGAGCAGTACTTC,CASSPGTTVGEQYF
TRBJ2-2,NA,TRBV4-1,many,TGCGCCAGCAGCCAAGCCTCGGGGCAAGGCGGGGAGCTGTTTTTT,CASSQASGQGGELFF
TRBJ1-2,TRBD1,TRBV9,many,TGTGCCAGCAGCCTCCGTACCGGGACAGGGAACTATGGCTACACCTTC,CASSLRTGTGNYGYTF
TRBJ1-1,NA,TRBV18,many,TGTGCCAGCTCATTGAAGAACACTGAAGCTTTCTTT,CASSLKNTEAFF
TRBJ1-2,NA,TRBV15,many,TGTGCCACCAGCAGAGAGTTGTTAAGTGGCGGACTTTATGGCTACACCTTC,CATSRELLSGGLYGYTF
TRBJ1-2,NA,TRBV6-2/TRBV6-3,few,TGTGCCAGCAGTTACTCCCCAAGGAGCCATGGCTACACCTTC,CASSYSPRSHGYTF
TRBJ2-3,TRBD2,TRBV6-5,many,TGTGCCAGCAGTTACAGGGAGGGTAGGCCAGATACGCAGTATTTT,CASSYREGRPDTQYF
TRBJ2-7,NA,TRBV27,medium-sized,TGTGCCAGCAGCTCCCAGCTAAACGAGCAGTACTTC,CASSSQLNEQYF
TRBJ2-7,TRBD1,TRBV28,many,TGTGCCAGCAGTTCGTCCGGGACAGGGGGTCACGAGCAGTACTTC,CASSSSGTGGHEQYF
TRBJ2-7,NA,TRBV6-1,few,TGTGCCAGCATCGGCAGGGGCGCCCTCTTCGAGCAGTACTTC,CASIGRGALFEQYF
TRBJ1-1,NA,TRBV7-9,many,TGTGCCAGCAACCCGACAGCGAACACTGAAGCTTTCTTT,CASNPTANTEAFF
TRBJ2-2,TRBD2,TRBV19,many,TGTGCCAGTAGTAGCGGGAGAAACACCGGGGAGCTGTTTTTT,CASSSGRNTGELFF
TRBJ1-1,TRBD1,TRBV10-3,many,TGTGCCACGACAGGGGACACTGAAGCTTTCTTT,CATTGDTEAFF
TRBJ2-5,NA,TRBV7-7,many,TGTGCTAGCAGCTTAGGGGGGGCTACCCAAGAGACCCAGTACTTC,CASSLGGATQETQYF
TRBJ2-7,TRBD1,TRBV24-1,few,TGTGCTACCGAAGGACAGGGGGCTGACGAGCAGTACTTC,CATEGQGADEQYF
TRBJ1-4,NA,TRBV19,many,TGTGCCAGTAGTCTGGGGGTTGCAACTAATGAAAAACTGTTTTTT,CASSLGVATNEKLFF
TRBJ2-5,NA,TRBV6-1,many,TGTGCCAGCAGTGAGTACCAAGAGACCCAGTACTTC,CASSEYQETQYF
TRBJ1-3,NA,TRBV2,many,TGTGCCAGCTCCGACAGCACATACTCTGGAAACACCATATATTTT,CASSDSTYSGNTIYF
TRBJ1-2,NA,TRBV10-3,many,TGTGCCATCAGTGAGGACAGTAGTTATGGCTACACCTTC,CAISEDSSYGYTF
TRBJ2-2,NA,TRBV7-3,NA,TGTGCCAGCCGCTCTACATGGTGCACCGGGGAGCTGTTTTTT,CASRSTWCTGELFF
TRBJ1-5,TRBD1,TRBV6-5,many,TGTGCCAGCAGTTATGAGGGGGCGGTATTTCAGCCCCAGCATTTT,CASSYEGAVFQPQHF
TRBJ1-5,NA,TRBV28,medium-sized,TGTGCCAGCAGTAAGCTATTTCAGCATTTT,CASSKLFQHF
TRBJ2-2,NA,TRBV30,once,TGTGCCTGGAGTGTTCGACAGGCCGGGGAGCTGTTTTTT,CAWSVRQAGELFF
TRBJ1-2,NA,TRBV4-2,many,TGTGCCAGCAGCTCAGGTCACTATGGCTACACCTTC,CASSSGHYGYTF
TRBJ1-2,TRBD1,TRBV6-1,many,TGTGCCAGCAGCTACCGGGGGACAGGAGTAGGAGGGTATGGCTACACCTTC,CASSYRGTGVGGYGYTF